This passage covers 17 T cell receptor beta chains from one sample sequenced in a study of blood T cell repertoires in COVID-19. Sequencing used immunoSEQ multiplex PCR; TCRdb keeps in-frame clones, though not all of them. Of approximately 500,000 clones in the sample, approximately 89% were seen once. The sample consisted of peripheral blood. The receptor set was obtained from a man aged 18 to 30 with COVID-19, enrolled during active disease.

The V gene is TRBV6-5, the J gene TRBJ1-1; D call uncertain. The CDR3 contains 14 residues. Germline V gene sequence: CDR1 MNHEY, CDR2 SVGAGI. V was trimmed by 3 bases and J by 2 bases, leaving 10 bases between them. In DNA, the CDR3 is TGTGCCAGCAGTTATAGGAGGCCTAACACTGAAGCTTTCTTT. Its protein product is CASSYRRPNTEAFF.

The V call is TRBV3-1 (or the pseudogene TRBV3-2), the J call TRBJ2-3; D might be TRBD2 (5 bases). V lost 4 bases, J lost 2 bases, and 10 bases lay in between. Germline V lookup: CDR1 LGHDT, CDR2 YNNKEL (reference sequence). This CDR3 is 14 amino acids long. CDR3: CASSLGLNTDTQYF. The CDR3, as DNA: TGTGCCAGCAGCCTTGGACTGAACACAGATACGCAGTATTTT.

The CDR3 coding sequence is TGCAGCGCGGGGGGCGTGGGTCAGCCCCAGCATTTT. It codes for CSAGGVGQPQHF. The V call is TRBV29-1, the J call TRBJ1-5; TRBD1 might be the D (6 bases). V lost 7 bases and J 6 bases, leaving 13 bases between the germline ends. This CDR3 has 12 amino acids. CDR1 is SQVTM and CDR2 is ANQGSEA in the germline V gene.

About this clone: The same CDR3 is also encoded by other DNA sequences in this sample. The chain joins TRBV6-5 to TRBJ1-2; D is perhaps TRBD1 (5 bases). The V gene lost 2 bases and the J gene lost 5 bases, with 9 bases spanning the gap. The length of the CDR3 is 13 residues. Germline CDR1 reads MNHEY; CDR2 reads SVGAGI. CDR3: CASSYRRGYGYTF. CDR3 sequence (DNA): TGTGCCAGCAGTTACAGGCGGGGGTATGGCTACACCTTC.

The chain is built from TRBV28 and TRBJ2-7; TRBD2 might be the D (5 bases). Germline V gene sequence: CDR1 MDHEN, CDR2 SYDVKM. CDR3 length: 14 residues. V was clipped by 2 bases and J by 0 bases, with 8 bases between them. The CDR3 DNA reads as TGTGCCAGCAGTTTAACGGGGAGCTCCTACGAGCAGTACTTC. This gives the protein CASSLTGSSYEQYF.

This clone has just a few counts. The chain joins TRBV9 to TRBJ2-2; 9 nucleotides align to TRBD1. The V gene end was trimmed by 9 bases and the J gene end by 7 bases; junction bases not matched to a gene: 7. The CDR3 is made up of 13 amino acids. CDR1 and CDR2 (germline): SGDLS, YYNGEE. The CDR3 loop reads CATNRGQGGELFF. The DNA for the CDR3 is TGTGCCACTAACAGGGGGCAGGGCGGGGAGCTGTTTTTT.

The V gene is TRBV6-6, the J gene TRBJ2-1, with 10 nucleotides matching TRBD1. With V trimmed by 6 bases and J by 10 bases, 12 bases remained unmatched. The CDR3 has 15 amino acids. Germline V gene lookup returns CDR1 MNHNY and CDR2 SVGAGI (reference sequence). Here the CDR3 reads CASSTPGTGAREQFF. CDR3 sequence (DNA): TGTGCCAGCAGCACCCCTGGGACAGGGGCGCGCGAGCAGTTCTTC.

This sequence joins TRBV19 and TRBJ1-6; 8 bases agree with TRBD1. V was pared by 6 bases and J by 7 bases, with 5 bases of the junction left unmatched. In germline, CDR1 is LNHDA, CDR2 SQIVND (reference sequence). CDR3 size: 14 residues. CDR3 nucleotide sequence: TGTGCCAGTAGCTACGGGACAGGAAATTCACCCCTCCACTTT. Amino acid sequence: CASSYGTGNSPLHF.

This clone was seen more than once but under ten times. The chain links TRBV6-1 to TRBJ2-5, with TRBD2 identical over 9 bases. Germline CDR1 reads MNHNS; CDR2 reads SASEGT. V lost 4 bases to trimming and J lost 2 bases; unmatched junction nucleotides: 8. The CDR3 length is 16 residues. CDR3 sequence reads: CASSALAGALQETQYF. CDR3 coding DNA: TGTGCCAGCAGTGCCTTAGCGGGAGCTCTACAAGAGACCCAGTACTTC.

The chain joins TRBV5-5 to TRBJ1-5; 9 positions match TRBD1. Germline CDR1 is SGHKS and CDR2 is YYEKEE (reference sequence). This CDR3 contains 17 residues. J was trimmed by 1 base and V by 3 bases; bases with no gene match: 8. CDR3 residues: CASSWGQGNDSNQPQHF. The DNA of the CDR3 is TGTGCCAGCAGCTGGGGACAGGGTAATGACAGCAATCAGCCCCAGCATTTT.

For the CDR3, the DNA is TGCAGTGCTAGTGCCCGGGATACGCAGTATTTT. It codes for CSASARDTQYF. This chain joins TRBV20-1 and TRBJ2-3; no firm D call. The CDR3 consists of 11 residues. CDR1 and CDR2 from the germline V gene are DFQATT and SNEGSKA (reference sequence). V was cut by 3 bases and J by 6 bases, with 7 bases left in between.

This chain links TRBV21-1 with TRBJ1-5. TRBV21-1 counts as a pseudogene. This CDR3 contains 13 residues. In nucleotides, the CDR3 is TGTGCCAGCAAGGATGGGAGGAATCAGCCCCAGCATTTT. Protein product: CASKDGRNQPQHF.

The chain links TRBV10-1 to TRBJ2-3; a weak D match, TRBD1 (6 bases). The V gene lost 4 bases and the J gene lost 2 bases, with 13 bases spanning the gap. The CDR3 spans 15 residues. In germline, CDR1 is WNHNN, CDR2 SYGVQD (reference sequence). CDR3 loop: CASSGSGEHTDTQYF. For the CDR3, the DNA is TGCGCCAGCAGTGGATCAGGGGAACACACAGATACGCAGTATTTT.

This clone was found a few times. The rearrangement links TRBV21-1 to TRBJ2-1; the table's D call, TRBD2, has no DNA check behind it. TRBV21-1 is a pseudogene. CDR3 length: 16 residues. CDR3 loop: CASSLPNWVPGNEQFF. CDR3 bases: TGTGCCAGCAGCCTTCCTAACTGGGTCCCGGGAAATGAGCAGTTCTTC.

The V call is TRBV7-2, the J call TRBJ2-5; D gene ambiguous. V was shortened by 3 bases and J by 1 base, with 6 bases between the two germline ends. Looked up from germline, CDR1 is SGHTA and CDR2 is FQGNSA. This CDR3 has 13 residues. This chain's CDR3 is CASSFQFQETQYF. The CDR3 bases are TGTGCCAGCAGCTTCCAGTTCCAAGAGACCCAGTACTTC.

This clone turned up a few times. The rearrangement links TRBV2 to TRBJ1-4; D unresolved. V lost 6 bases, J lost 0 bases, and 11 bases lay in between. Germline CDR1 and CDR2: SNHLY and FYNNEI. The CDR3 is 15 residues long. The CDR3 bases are TGTGCCAGCAGGCTACAGACGACAACTAATGAAAAACTGTTTTTT. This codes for CASRLQTTTNEKLFF.

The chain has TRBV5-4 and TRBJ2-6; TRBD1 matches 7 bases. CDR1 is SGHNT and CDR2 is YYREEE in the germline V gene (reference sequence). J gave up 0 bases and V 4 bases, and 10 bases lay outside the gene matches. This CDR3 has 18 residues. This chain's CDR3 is CASSGDRVGSSGANVLTF. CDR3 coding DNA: TGTGCCAGCAGCGGTGACAGGGTTGGAAGCTCTGGGGCCAACGTCCTGACTTTC.